The 9 T cell receptor beta chains below come from one sample, sequenced in a study of OX40 agonist ivuxolimab in advanced cancers. Produced via immunoSEQ multiplex PCR; TCRdb's table is partial and in-frame only. The sample lists around 22,000 clones; approximately 84% were seen once. The specimen comprised CD4+ or CD8+ T cells sorted from blood, sampled in a trial of the OX40 agonist ivuxolimab. These receptors all come from an adult with an advanced solid tumor such as melanoma, head and neck, liver or kidney cancer.

The chain carries TRBV28 and TRBJ2-1, with D hard to call. The ends were cut back, 5 bases at V and 8 bases at J, with 7 bases in the middle. Germline V gives CDR1 MDHEN, CDR2 SYDVKM. The CDR3 consists of 11 residues. The CDR3 protein is CASSIPHEQFF. CDR3 DNA sequence: TGTGCCAGCAGTATACCGCATGAGCAGTTCTTC.

The chain recombines TRBV7-8 with TRBJ1-5; D is uncertain. Trimming stripped 1 base from V and 4 bases from J, with 5 bases between. This CDR3 is 13 amino acids long. Germline assignment: CDR1 SGHVS and CDR2 FQNEAQ. This CDR3 reads CASSLDKNQPQHF. The DNA for the CDR3 is TGTGCCAGCAGCTTAGACAAAAATCAGCCCCAGCATTTT.

The chain combines TRBV10-1 with TRBJ1-2; the D is unclear. Looked up from germline, CDR1 is WNHNN and CDR2 is SYGVQD (reference sequence). The CDR3 extends over 13 amino acids. Deletions cut 2 bases from V and 6 bases from J, with 10 bases between. CDR3 loop: CASSENSGDGYTF. CDR3 DNA: TGCGCCAGCAGTGAGAACAGCGGGGATGGCTACACCTTC.

This clone is classed as medium-sized (0.01 to 0.1%). The CDR3 region has the DNA TGTGCCAGCAGTCCCGGCAGGGTAGCCAAAAACATTCAGTACTTC. Translating it yields CASSPGRVAKNIQYF. The rearrangement links TRBV28 to TRBJ2-4, with D maybe TRBD1 (5 bases). The germline CDR1 and CDR2 sequences are MDHEN and SYDVKM. Trimming left V 5 bases short and J 0 bases short, with 11 bases between. CDR3 size: 15 residues.

The V gene is TRBV21-1, the J gene TRBJ2-3; no DNA check was done on the table's D call, TRBD2. TRBV21-1 has pseudogene status. This CDR3 region has 20 residues. DNA for the CDR3: TGTGCCACCCTGGGTGGGATAATACCTGAAAGACTAGCGGGAGAAGATACGCAGTATTTT. Its protein is CATLGGIIPERLAGEDTQYF.

The chain is built from TRBV27 and TRBJ1-2; 7 bases are a match to TRBD1. Germline V gene data show CDR1 as MNHEY and CDR2 as SMNVEV (reference sequence). V lost 3 bases and J lost 8; bases outside the gene matches: 6. The CDR3 contains 13 residues. In DNA, the CDR3 is TGTGCCAGCAGTTTTGACAGGGCCAGGGGCTACACCTTC. Encoded protein: CASSFDRARGYTF.

J is TRBJ2-7 and V is TRBV7-9, with a possible D match to TRBD2 (6 bases). This CDR3 comprises 14 residues. In germline, CDR1 is SEHNR, CDR2 FQNEAQ (reference sequence). Trimming took off 6 bases at V and 0 bases at J, with 12 bases between the two ends. CDR3 coding DNA: TGTGCCAGCAGTAGCGGTTCCTCCTCCTACGAGCAGTACTTC. Translated: CASSSGSSSYEQYF.

This clone was detected only once. This sequence joins TRBV4-2 and TRBJ2-4, with D hard to call. Trimming removed 2 bases from V and 8 bases from J, with 10 bases in between. Germline CDR1 is LGHNA and CDR2 is YNFKEQ. CDR3 length: 13 residues. CDR3 in amino acids: CASSQYQPDIQYF. The CDR3 bases are TGTGCCAGCAGCCAATATCAACCGGACATTCAGTACTTC.

V gene TRBV19 combines with J gene TRBJ1-4; 10 positions match TRBD1. Germline V gene lookup returns CDR1 LNHDA and CDR2 SQIVND (reference sequence). This CDR3 comprises 15 residues. Germline trimming cut 5 bases from V and 8 bases from J; bases unmatched to any gene: 8. The DNA of the CDR3 is TGTGCCAGTAGTCCCCGGGACAGGGGAGGGGAAAAACTGTTTTTT. Encoded protein: CASSPRDRGGEKLFF.